These T cell receptor beta chains were read from a single sample in a study of blood T cells in healthy people across ages. TCRdb ran MiXCR on the 5' RACE reads and lists one entry per CDR3 protein. The table shows around 1,900,000 distinct CDR3 sequences, with 30% to 40% occurring only once. The sample comprised blood. These receptors all come from a human donor in good health. Both conserved end residues are part of each CDR3. The D gene is left open where the match is weak. Not all rows give a size; the values are once, few, many and, for expanded clones, a class.

D,V,size,J,DNA,CDR3
NA,TRBV12-3/TRBV12-4,NA,TRBJ1-2,TGTGCCAGCAGTTCCTTTCTTTCAGGTGGCTGCACCTTC,CASSSFLSGGCTF
TRBD1,TRBV10-3,few,TRBJ2-5,TGTGCCATCAGCAGGAACAGGGGGCAGGGAGAGACCCAGTACTTC,CAISRNRGQGETQYF
NA,TRBV5-1,NA,TRBJ1-1,TGCGCCAGCAGACCTTTTACGAGGGGCACTGAAGCTTTCTTT,CASRPFTRGTEAFF
TRBD1,TRBV29-1,many,TRBJ2-7,TGCAGCGCTGATGTGGGACAGGGAAACGAGCAGTACTTC,CSADVGQGNEQYF
NA,TRBV20-1,NA,TRBJ2-1,TGCAGTGCTAGAGGAAGGTGGGGGCGACGCAATGAGCAGTTCTTC,CSARGRWGRRNEQFF
TRBD1,TRBV29-1,NA,TRBJ1-4,TGCAGCGTTGAGGGGGACAGGGATGAAAAACTGTTTTTT,CSVEGDRDEKLFF
NA,TRBV27,NA,TRBJ2-1,TGTGCCAGCAATTTATTCCCTTCGGGACTCGATAGTTACAATGAGCAGTTCTTC,CASNLFPSGLDSYNEQFF
NA,TRBV7-2,NA,TRBJ1-1,TGTGCCAGCAGCCGAACCGGACCTATGAACACTGAAGCTTTCTTT,CASSRTGPMNTEAFF
TRBD1,TRBV7-2,NA,TRBJ2-1,TGTGCCACCTTGAGAGGGACAGGGGTGAACAATGAGCAGTTCTTC,CATLRGTGVNNEQFF
NA,TRBV20-1,NA,TRBJ2-7,TGCAGTGCTAGGGCCCAATTCGGTAATGAGCAGTACTTC,CSARAQFGNEQYF
NA,TRBV4-1,NA,TRBJ1-3,TGCGCCAGCAGCCAAGTATACCTAAGCTCTGGAAACACCATATATTTT,CASSQVYLSSGNTIYF
TRBD1,TRBV7-2,NA,TRBJ1-2,TGTGCCAGCAGCTTGGGTATAGGGGGCCTGGACTATGGCTACACCTTC,CASSLGIGGLDYGYTF
NA,TRBV4-1,few,TRBJ2-7,TGCGCCAGCAGCCAAGGTACCAGGACCGAGCAGTACTTC,CASSQGTRTEQYF
NA,TRBV27,few,TRBJ2-7,TGTGCCAGCAGACAAACCAGGGTTATTCCCTACGAGCAGTACTTC,CASRQTRVIPYEQYF
TRBD2,TRBV6-6,NA,TRBJ2-5,TGTGCCAGCAGTTACGGTAGCGGGAGCCAAGAGACCCGGTACTTC,CASSYGSGSQETRYF
TRBD2,TRBV7-3,NA,TRBJ2-3,TGTGCCAGCAGCTTCAGTTCGGGGGGGTCCATGGATACGCAGTATTTT,CASSFSSGGSMDTQYF
NA,TRBV4-2,NA,TRBJ1-1,TGTGCCAGCAGCCAAACGGCAGGGCGTAACACTGAAGCTTTCTTT,CASSQTAGRNTEAFF
TRBD1,TRBV10-3,NA,TRBJ2-5,TGTGCCATCAGTGAACCGGGACAGGGGGATCAGACCCAGTACTTC,CAISEPGQGDQTQYF
NA,TRBV28,NA,TRBJ2-5,TGTGCCAGCAGTTTATATAGGGTTCTCCAAGAGACCCAGTACTTC,CASSLYRVLQETQYF
NA,TRBV5-1,few,TRBJ1-2,TGCGCCAGCAGCTTGGAGCCGGTTCTAGGTGGCTACACCTTC,CASSLEPVLGGYTF
TRBD2,TRBV6-1,NA,TRBJ2-5,TGTGCCAGCAGTGAAGGTGGGGGGGTCGGGACCCAGTACTTC,CASSEGGGVGTQYF
NA,TRBV5-1,NA,TRBJ2-1,TGCGCCAGCAGCTTGGCGTCAGGGTGGGATGAGCAGTTCTTC,CASSLASGWDEQFF
NA,TRBV20-1,few,TRBJ1-2,TGCAGTGCTAGATCCGGTAGGCAGGTCCATGGCTACACCTTC,CSARSGRQVHGYTF
NA,TRBV12-3/TRBV12-4,NA,TRBJ1-1,TGTGCCAGCACCCAATCCTCAGGGGAAACTGAAGCTTTCTTT,CASTQSSGETEAFF
TRBD1,TRBV9,NA,TRBJ2-1,TGTGCCAGCAACAAAGAGGACAGGGCGAACAATGAGCAGTTCTTC,CASNKEDRANNEQFF
TRBD1,TRBV5-1,NA,TRBJ1-2,TGCGCCAGCAGCCCAGGACAGGGCTACAACTATGGCTACACCTTC,CASSPGQGYNYGYTF
NA,TRBV2,NA,TRBJ1-1,TGTGCCAGCAGTGACGCAGGGGCTGAAGCTTTCTTT,CASSDAGAEAFF
TRBD1,TRBV20-1,NA,TRBJ1-2,TGCAGTGCCCACATCCCCACTTGGACAGGGGGACGATACACTAACTATGGCTACACCTTC,CSAHIPTWTGGRYTNYGYTF
NA,TRBV6-2/TRBV6-3,NA,TRBJ1-1,TGTGCCAGCCGGTTCAGGGAAGACACTGAAGCTTTCTTT,CASRFREDTEAFF
TRBD2,TRBV4-1,NA,TRBJ2-3,TGCGCCAGCAGAAGACTAGCGGGGGACGCAGATACGCAGTATTTT,CASRRLAGDADTQYF
NA,TRBV25-1,NA,TRBJ1-1,TGTGCCAGCAGTGATACAGGAGCGAAAGCTTTCTTT,CASSDTGAKAFF